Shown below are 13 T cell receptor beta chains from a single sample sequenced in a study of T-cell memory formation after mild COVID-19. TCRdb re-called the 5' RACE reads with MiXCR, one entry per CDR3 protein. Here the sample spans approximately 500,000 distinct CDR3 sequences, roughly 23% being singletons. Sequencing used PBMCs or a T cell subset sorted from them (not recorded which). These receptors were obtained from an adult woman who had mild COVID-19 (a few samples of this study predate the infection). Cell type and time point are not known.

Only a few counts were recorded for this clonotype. CDR3 sequence: CASSQLDTYEQYF. Here the CDR3 DNA reads TGCGCCAGCAGCCAACTGGACACCTACGAGCAGTACTTC. The V and J genes are TRBV4-1 and TRBJ2-7; a weak D match, TRBD1 (5 bases). Germline values: CDR1 MGHRA, CDR2 YSYEKL. V was trimmed by 2 bases and J by 2 bases, leaving 7 bases between them. The CDR3 loop spans 13 amino acids.

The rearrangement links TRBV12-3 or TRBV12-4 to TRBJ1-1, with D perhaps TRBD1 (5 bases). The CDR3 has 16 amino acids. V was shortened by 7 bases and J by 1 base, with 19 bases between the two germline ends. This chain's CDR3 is CASTHPHGTGNTEAFF. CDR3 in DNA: TGTGCCAGCACACACCCCCATGGGACGGGGAACACTGAAGCTTTCTTT.

Here the CDR3 DNA reads TGTGCCTGGAGTAGGAATCCGAACACTGAAGCTTTCTTT. It codes for CAWSRNPNTEAFF. The genes are TRBV30 and TRBJ1-1; D not certain. The CDR3 consists of 13 residues. Trimming stripped 2 bases from V and 1 base from J, with 8 bases between. The germline CDR1 and CDR2 sequences are GTSNPN and SVGIG (reference sequence). Combining the CDR3 with reference TRBV30 and TRBJ1-1 gives the whole variable domain SQTIHQWPATLVQPVGSPLSLECTVEGTSNPNLYWYRQAAGRGLQLLFYSVGIGQISSEVPQNLSASRPQDRQFILSSKKLLLSDSGFYLCAWSRNPNTEAFFGQGTRLTVV.

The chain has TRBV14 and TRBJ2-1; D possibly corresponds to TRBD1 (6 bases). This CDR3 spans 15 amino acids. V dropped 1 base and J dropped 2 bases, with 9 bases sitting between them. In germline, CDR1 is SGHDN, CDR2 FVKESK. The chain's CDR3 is CASSQVRTAYNEQFF. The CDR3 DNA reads TGTGCCAGCAGCCAAGTAAGGACAGCCTACAATGAGCAGTTCTTC.

The CDR3 spells CSARVRGTYNEQFF. In DNA form, the CDR3 reads TGCAGTGCTAGAGTTCGCGGTACGTACAATGAGCAGTTCTTC. The chain combines TRBV20-1 with TRBJ2-1; no clear D gene. V was shortened by 1 base and J by 4 bases, with 11 bases between the two germline ends. Per the germline V gene, CDR1 is DFQATT and CDR2 is SNEGSKA (reference sequence). The CDR3 is 14 amino acids.

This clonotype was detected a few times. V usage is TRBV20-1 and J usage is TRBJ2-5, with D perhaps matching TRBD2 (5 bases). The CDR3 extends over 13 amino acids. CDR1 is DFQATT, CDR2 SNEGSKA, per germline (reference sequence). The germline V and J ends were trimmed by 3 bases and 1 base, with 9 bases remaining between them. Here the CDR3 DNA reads TGCAGTGCTAGGGAGGTACTCCAAGAGACCCAGTACTTC. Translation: CSAREVLQETQYF.

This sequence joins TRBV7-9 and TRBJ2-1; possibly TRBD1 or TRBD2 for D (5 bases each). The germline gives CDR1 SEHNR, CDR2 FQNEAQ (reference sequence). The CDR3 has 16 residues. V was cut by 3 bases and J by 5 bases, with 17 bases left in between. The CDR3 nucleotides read TGTGCCAGCAGCTTCCGGGCCGGGACCGGGGACAATGAGCAGTTCTTC. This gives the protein CASSFRAGTGDNEQFF.

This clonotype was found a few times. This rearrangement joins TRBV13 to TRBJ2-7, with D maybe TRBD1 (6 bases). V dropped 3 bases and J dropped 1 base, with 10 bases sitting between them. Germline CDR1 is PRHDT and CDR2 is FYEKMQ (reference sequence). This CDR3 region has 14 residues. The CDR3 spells CASSFSRGSYEQYF. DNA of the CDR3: TGTGCCAGCAGCTTCTCCAGGGGTTCCTACGAGCAGTACTTC.

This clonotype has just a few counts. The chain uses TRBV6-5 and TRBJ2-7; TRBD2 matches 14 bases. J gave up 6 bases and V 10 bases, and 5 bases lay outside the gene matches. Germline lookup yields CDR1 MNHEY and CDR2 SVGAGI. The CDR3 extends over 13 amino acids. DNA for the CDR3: TGTGCCACCGGGGGACTAGCGGGAGCCGAGCAGTACTTC. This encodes CATGGLAGAEQYF.

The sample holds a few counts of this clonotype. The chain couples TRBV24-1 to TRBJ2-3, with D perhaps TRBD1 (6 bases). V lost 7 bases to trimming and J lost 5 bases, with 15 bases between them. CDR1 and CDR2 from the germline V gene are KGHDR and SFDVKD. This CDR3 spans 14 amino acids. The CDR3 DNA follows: TGTGCCACCAGCGTGGGAACAGGGTTAGATACGCAGTATTTT. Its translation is CATSVGTGLDTQYF.

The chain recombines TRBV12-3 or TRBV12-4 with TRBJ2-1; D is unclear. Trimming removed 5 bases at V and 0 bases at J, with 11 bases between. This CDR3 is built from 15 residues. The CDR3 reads CASSALLGSYNEQFF. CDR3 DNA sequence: TGTGCCAGCAGTGCGCTACTTGGCTCCTACAATGAGCAGTTCTTC.

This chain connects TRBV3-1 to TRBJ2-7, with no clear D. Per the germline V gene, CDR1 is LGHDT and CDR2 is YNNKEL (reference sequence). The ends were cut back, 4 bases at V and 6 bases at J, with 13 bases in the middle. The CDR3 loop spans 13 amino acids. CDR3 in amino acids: CASSPFLVSEQYF. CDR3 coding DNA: TGTGCCAGCAGCCCCTTCCTCGTATCCGAGCAGTACTTC.

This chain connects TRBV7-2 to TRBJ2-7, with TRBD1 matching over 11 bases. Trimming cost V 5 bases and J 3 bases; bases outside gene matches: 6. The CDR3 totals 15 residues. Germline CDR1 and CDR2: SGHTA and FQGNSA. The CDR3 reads CASSPRDRGNYEQYF. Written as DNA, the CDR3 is TGTGCCAGCAGCCCCCGGGACAGGGGGAACTACGAGCAGTACTTC.